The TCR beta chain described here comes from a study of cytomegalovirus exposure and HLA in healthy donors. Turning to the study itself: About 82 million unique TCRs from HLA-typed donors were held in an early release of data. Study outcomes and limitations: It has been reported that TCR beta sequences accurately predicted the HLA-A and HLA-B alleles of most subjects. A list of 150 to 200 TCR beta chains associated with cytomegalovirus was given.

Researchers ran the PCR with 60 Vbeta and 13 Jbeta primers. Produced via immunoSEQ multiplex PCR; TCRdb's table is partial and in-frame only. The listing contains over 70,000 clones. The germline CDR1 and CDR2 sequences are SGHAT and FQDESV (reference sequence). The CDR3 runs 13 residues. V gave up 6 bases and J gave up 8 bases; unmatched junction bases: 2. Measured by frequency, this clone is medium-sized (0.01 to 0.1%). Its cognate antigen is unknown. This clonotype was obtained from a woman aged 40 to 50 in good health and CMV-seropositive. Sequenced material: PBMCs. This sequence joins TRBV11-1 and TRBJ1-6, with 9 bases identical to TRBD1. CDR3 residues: CASRGQGYSPLHF. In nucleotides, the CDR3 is TGTGCCAGCAGAGGACAGGGGTATTCACCCCTCCACTTT.